The TCR beta chain under discussion was sequenced for a study of blood T cell repertoires in COVID-19. Background on the study: PBMCs, B-cell-depleted T cells, or T cells were the source of the cDNA or gDNA that made up the material.

This CDR3 has 15 amino acids. The germline V and J ends were trimmed by 2 bases and 2 bases, with 11 bases remaining between them. Germline V gives CDR1 SGHVS, CDR2 FNYEAQ. The table lists this clone with a count of one. The table came from immunoSEQ multiplex PCR; TCRdb's copy has only in-frame clones and leaves some out. The data contain roughly 96,000 clones, approximately 80% of them seen just once; the ten biggest clones take up around 4%. The chain has TRBV7-6 and TRBJ2-3; tentative D call: TRBD1 (5 bases). The source material was peripheral blood. This sequence was found in a man in his fifties or sixties with acute or convalescent COVID-19. In DNA form, the CDR3 reads TGTGCCAGCAGCTTAATAACAGGCTCCACAGATACGCAGTATTTT. This codes for CASSLITGSTDTQYF.